Shown below are 9 T cell receptor beta chains from a single sample sequenced in a study of blood T cells in healthy people across ages. The authors ran a second PCR of 7 to 11 cycles using a sample-barcoded 5' primer and a J-beta primer mix. TCRdb re-derived calls from the 5' RACE reads in MiXCR, one entry per CDR3 protein. This table has some 730,000 distinct CDR3 sequences, approximately 22% appearing once. Sequencing was carried out using blood. The origin of the receptors is a man in his sixties or seventies in good health.

This clonotype was seen a few times. This rearrangement joins TRBV19 to TRBJ2-5, with D possibly TRBD1 on 6 matching bases. Judging by the DNA end, TRBJ2-1 fits better; the J call may be wrong. The CDR3 is 13 amino acids. Germline V lookup: CDR1 LNHDA, CDR2 SQIVND (reference sequence). The CDR3 nucleotides read TGTGCCAGTAGTAGGCTCAGGGGAGATGAGCAGTTCTTC. It specifies CASSRLRGDEQFF.

This clonotype was counted a few times. The V and J genes are TRBV25-1 and TRBJ2-3; D gene uncertain. V was trimmed by 0 bases and J by 3 bases, leaving 4 bases between them. The V gene's germline CDR1 is MGHDK and CDR2 SYGVNS. The length of the CDR3 is 13 residues. CDR3 nucleotide sequence: TGTGCCAGCAGTGAATATGGGACAGATACGCAGTATTTT. This sequence encodes CASSEYGTDTQYF.

The chain uses TRBV7-9 and TRBJ2-1; perhaps TRBD1 as D (5 bases). V gave up 6 bases and J gave up 5 bases, with 11 bases separating them. Germline V lookup: CDR1 SEHNR, CDR2 FQNEAQ (reference sequence). The CDR3 is made up of 13 amino acids. The CDR3 DNA is TGTGCCAGCAGTTCTATAGGGGACAATGAGCAGTTCTTC. Translated: CASSSIGDNEQFF.

This clonotype turned up a few times. This CDR3 reads CASSLGGPLTEAFF. The CDR3 DNA sequence: TGTGCCAGCAGCTTGGGCGGGCCCCTCACTGAAGCTTTCTTT. The rearrangement uses TRBV7-9 and TRBJ1-1; D uncertain. Looked up from germline, CDR1 is SEHNR and CDR2 is FQNEAQ (reference sequence). Trimming removed 3 bases at V and 4 bases at J, with 12 bases between. The CDR3 consists of 14 residues.

V and J are TRBV20-1 and TRBJ2-5, with D hard to call. TRBJ2-7 explains the end of the DNA better; the J call may be wrong. Germline V lookup: CDR1 DFQATT, CDR2 SNEGSKA (reference sequence). CDR3 length equals 14 residues. The CDR3 nucleotides are TGCAGTGCTAGAAGTCCTCGGCAAGCCTACGAGCAGTACTTC. This codes for CSARSPRQAYEQYF.

This chain uses TRBV2 with TRBJ1-2, with 9 bases fitting TRBD1. This CDR3 is built from 14 residues. CDR1 is SNHLY, CDR2 FYNNEI, per germline. V trimming: 0 bases; J trimming: 8 bases; junction bases outside the gene matches: 4. The DNA for the CDR3 is TGTGCCAGCAGTGAAGCCTGGACAGGGGTGGGCTACACCTTC. Translating it yields CASSEAWTGVGYTF.

The genes are TRBV7-6 and TRBJ2-5; 8 bases are a match to TRBD2. The length of the CDR3 is 14 residues. Germline CDR1 SGHVS, CDR2 FNYEAQ. J lost 9 bases, V lost 2 bases, and 8 bases had no gene match. The CDR3 is CASSLPGLGGSQYF. CDR3 sequence (DNA): TGTGCCAGCAGCTTACCGGGACTAGGAGGGTCCCAGTACTTC.

This clonotype was observed a handful of times. The chain combines TRBV12-3 or TRBV12-4 with TRBJ2-1; D not certain. V shed 5 bases and J shed 5 bases, with 10 bases lying between them. This CDR3 is 13 amino acids long. The CDR3 is CASSLSANNEQFF. CDR3 DNA: TGTGCCAGCAGTCTATCAGCAAACAATGAGCAGTTCTTC.

The chain links TRBV20-1 to TRBJ2-5; 10 bases agree with TRBD1. V was pared by 0 bases and J by 3 bases, with 13 bases of the junction left unmatched. The CDR3 covers 18 residues. Germline CDR1 and CDR2: DFQATT and SNEGSKA (reference sequence). The DNA of the CDR3 is TGCAGTGCTAGAGATGGGACAGGGGCCCTGATAACAAAAGAGACCCAGTACTTC. It is translated as CSARDGTGALITKETQYF.